This entry is about one T cell receptor beta chain. Germline V CDR1 and CDR2: DFQATT, SNEGSKA (reference sequence). This CDR3 is built from 11 residues. The germline V and J ends were trimmed by 0 bases and 5 bases, with 4 bases remaining between them. One Seattle source followed patients from active infection through their disease course. The data derive from a study of blood T cell repertoires in COVID-19. For the study at large: The United States, Italy and Spain supplied acute and convalescent COVID-19 samples. In each case, the material was cDNA or gDNA derived from T cells, B-cell-depleted T cells, or PBMCs.

In the authors' methods: Estimates of nucleated cell counts were drawn from the amplification of reference gene primers. Only in-frame clones appear in the TCRdb table, and some are missing; sequencing was by immunoSEQ multiplex PCR. From that table come the V and J calls and clone size; the DNA was used to work out D and trimming. The table shows 65,000 to 95,000 clones, with 75% to 85% occurring only once. The sequenced material came from peripheral blood. The V and J genes are TRBV20-1 and TRBJ2-5; D gene unclear. This receptor was identified in a man aged 55-75 years with COVID-19, enrolled during active disease. This chain's CDR3 is CSARDEETQYF. CDR3 nucleotide sequence: TGCAGTGCTAGAGATGAGGAGACCCAGTACTTC.